The table lists the clone carrying this T cell receptor beta chain with a few counts. Its antigen remains unknown. In TCRdb, the 5' RACE reads were re-called with MiXCR into one record per CDR3 protein. The sample consists of approximately 390,000 distinct CDR3 sequences, approximately 15% of them appearing once. These data belong to a study of T-cell memory formation after mild COVID-19. Study-level findings and limits: CD4+ contracting clones were found mainly in CM and EM, and CD8+ ones in EMRA.

Germline assignment: CDR1 SGHTA and CDR2 FQGNSA. Trimming left V 6 bases short and J 6 bases short, with 20 bases between. This CDR3 is 15 amino acids long. The sequenced sample was PBMCs or a T cell subset sorted from them (not recorded which). The chain employs TRBV7-2 and TRBJ1-2; D unresolved. The clonotype was recovered from a young man who had mild COVID-19 (a few samples of this study predate the infection). Cell type and time point are not known. The DNA for the CDR3 is TGTGCCAGCAGATCGCTAGCCGCCTATGGGGATGGCTACACCTTC. Translating it yields CASRSLAAYGDGYTF.